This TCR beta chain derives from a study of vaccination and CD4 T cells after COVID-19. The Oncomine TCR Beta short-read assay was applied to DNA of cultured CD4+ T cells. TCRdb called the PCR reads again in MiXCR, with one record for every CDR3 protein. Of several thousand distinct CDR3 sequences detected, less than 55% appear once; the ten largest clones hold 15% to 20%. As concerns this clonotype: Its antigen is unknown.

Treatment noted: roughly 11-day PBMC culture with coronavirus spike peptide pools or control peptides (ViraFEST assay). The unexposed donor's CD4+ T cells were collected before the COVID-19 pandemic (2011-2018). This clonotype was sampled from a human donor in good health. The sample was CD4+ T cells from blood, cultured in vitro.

The CDR3 here is CASSEGGLGNTEAFF. In nucleotides, the CDR3 is TGTGCCAGCAGTGAAGGGGGGCTAGGGAACACTGAAGCTTTCTTT. The V gene is TRBV2, the J gene TRBJ1-1, with D perhaps TRBD1 (6 bases). Germline-derived CDR1 and CDR2 are SNHLY and FYNNEI. There are 15 residues in the CDR3. V dropped 1 base and J dropped 1 base, with 10 bases sitting between them.